This passage covers 32 T cell receptor beta chains from one sample sequenced in a study of neurological immune-mediated disorders. TCRdb re-analysed the 5' RACE reads in MiXCR, keeping a single row per CDR3 protein. Of about 49,000 distinct CDR3 sequences listed, approximately 14% are singletons. Time point reported: longitudinal time-point 2. Sequenced: PBMCs. The receptors were sampled from a male donor with HTLV-1-associated myelopathy (HAM/TSP).

This clonotype was seen ten or more times. This chain connects TRBV29-1 to TRBJ2-2; D unresolved. The CDR3 spans 14 residues. Trimming removed 4 bases at V and 1 base at J, with 10 bases between. The germline CDR1 and CDR2 sequences are SQVTM and ANQGSEA. CDR3 sequence: CSVVGVENTGELFF. CDR3 nucleotide sequence: TGCAGCGTTGTTGGGGTCGAGAACACCGGGGAGCTGTTTTTT.

This clonotype was seen at least ten times. The gene calls are TRBV20-1 and TRBJ2-7, with D perhaps given as TRBD1 or TRBD2 (5 bases each). V was clipped by 2 bases and J by 7 bases, with 21 bases between them. The germline gives CDR1 DFQATT, CDR2 SNEGSKA (reference sequence). The CDR3 totals 15 residues. The CDR3, as DNA: TGCAGTGCTAGATCTCCCGGGGCAGGGTCCGTTGAGCAGTACTTC. Encoded protein: CSARSPGAGSVEQYF.

Many counts were recorded for this clonotype. This rearrangement joins TRBV29-1 to TRBJ1-3; D unresolved. V gave up 4 bases and J gave up 0 bases, with 7 bases separating them. The CDR3 is 13 residues long. Germline CDR1 reads SQVTM; CDR2 reads ANQGSEA. This chain's CDR3 is CSVAPSSGNTIYF. The CDR3 region has the DNA TGCAGCGTTGCGCCGTCCTCTGGAAACACCATATATTTT.

This clonotype was seen repeatedly, ten times or more. CDR3 amino acids: CASSSWSRPDTQYF. The CDR3 DNA reads as TGTGCCAGCAGCTCCTGGAGCCGCCCGGATACGCAGTATTTT. This sequence joins TRBV7-3 and TRBJ2-3; D is undetermined. With 4 bases removed from V and 6 bases from J, the gap between germline ends came to 14 bases. Germline values: CDR1 SGHTA, CDR2 FQGTGA. This CDR3 has 14 amino acids.

In its sample, this clonotype was seen many times. The chain employs TRBV27 and TRBJ1-1; maybe TRBD1 (5 bases). Between the trimmed V and J ends, which lost 2 bases and 4 bases, there was a span of 11 bases. Germline values: CDR1 MNHEY, CDR2 SMNVEV (reference sequence). CDR3 size: 14 residues. CDR3 residues: CASSLNRGLTEAFF. Here the CDR3 DNA reads TGTGCCAGCAGTTTAAACCGGGGACTCACTGAAGCTTTCTTT.

The V call is TRBV11-2, the J call TRBJ2-5; D is possibly TRBD1 or TRBD2 (6 bases each). Germline assignment: CDR1 SGHAT and CDR2 FQNNGV. Trimming shortened V by 5 bases and J by 5 bases, and 18 bases separated the two germline ends. The CDR3 runs to 15 residues. The DNA of the CDR3 is TGTGCCAGCAGCCCAATGGGGGGCTCGGGGGAGACCCAGTACTTC. Encoded protein: CASSPMGGSGETQYF.

This clonotype was seen repeatedly, ten times or more. V is TRBV7-9 and J is TRBJ2-7; D is uncertain. The V and J ends lost 3 bases and 5 bases respectively, with 5 bases between them. Germline V lookup: CDR1 SEHNR, CDR2 FQNEAQ (reference sequence). The CDR3 length is 11 residues. CDR3 nucleotides: TGTGCCAGCAGCTTCATCGACGAGCAGTACTTC. Residues: CASSFIDEQYF. Drawing the rest from reference TRBV7-9 and TRBJ2-7, the complete variable domain is DTGVSQNPRHKITKRGQNVTFRCDPISEHNRLYWYRQTLGQGPEFLTYFQNEAQLEKSRLLSDRFSAERPKGSFSTLEIQRTEQGDSAMYLCASSFIDEQYFGPGTRLTVT.

This clonotype appeared many times. The chain is built from TRBV3-1 and TRBJ1-6; 10 bases are shared with TRBD1. The CDR3 runs 15 residues. Germline CDR1 and CDR2: LGHDT and YNNKEL (reference sequence). The J segment lost 8 bases and the V segment lost 1 base, leaving 2 bases of the junction unmatched. Here the CDR3 DNA reads TGTGCCAGCAGCCAAGGAGGACAGGGGGATTCACCCCTCCACTTT. It is translated as CASSQGGQGDSPLHF.

This clonotype was observed at least ten times. The V gene is TRBV20-1, the J gene TRBJ2-3; 12 bases line up with TRBD2. This CDR3 has 14 residues. Germline loops: CDR1 DFQATT, CDR2 SNEGSKA (reference sequence). Trimming removed 3 bases from V and 5 bases from J; junction bases left unmatched: 3. The CDR3 loop reads CSASPLAGGDTQYF. The CDR3 nucleotides read TGCAGTGCTAGCCCACTAGCGGGGGGAGATACGCAGTATTTT.

This clonotype occurred many times. The V gene is TRBV7-2, the J gene TRBJ1-1; a weak D match, TRBD1 (6 bases). The CDR3 is 15 residues long. Germline assignment: CDR1 SGHTA and CDR2 FQGNSA. Trimming removed 6 bases from V and 6 bases from J, with 20 bases in between. CDR3 bases: TGTGCCAGCAGTGACCCATCCAGGGGTTCCCCTGAAGCTTTCTTT. Protein product: CASSDPSRGSPEAFF. Full variable domain (remainder filled in from reference TRBV7-2 and TRBJ1-1): GAGVSQSPSNKVTEKGKDVELRCDPISGHTALYWYRQSLGQGLEFLIYFQGNSAPDKSGLPSDRFSAERTGGSVSTLTIQRTQQEDSAVYLCASSDPSRGSPEAFFGQGTRLTVV.

There are many counts of this clonotype. V and J are TRBV7-2 and TRBJ2-6; D might be TRBD1 (6 bases). The V and J ends lost 5 bases and 0 bases respectively, with 20 bases between them. The CDR3 spans 19 residues. Looked up from germline, CDR1 is SGHTA and CDR2 is FQGNSA. CDR3 DNA: TGTGCCAGCAGCGTTTGGGATGACAGGATATACTCTGGGGCCAACGTCCTGACTTTC. Translated: CASSVWDDRIYSGANVLTF. The complete variable domain, with remaining parts taken from reference TRBV7-2 and TRBJ2-6, reads GAGVSQSPSNKVTEKGKDVELRCDPISGHTALYWYRQSLGQGLEFLIYFQGNSAPDKSGLPSDRFSAERTGGSVSTLTIQRTQQEDSAVYLCASSVWDDRIYSGANVLTFGAGSRLTVL.

This clonotype was seen repeatedly, ten times or more. The chain joins TRBV3-1 to TRBJ2-7, with no clear D. This CDR3 contains 14 residues. Trimming removed 2 bases at V and 3 bases at J, with 11 bases between. Germline CDR1 and CDR2: LGHDT and YNNKEL (reference sequence). Here the CDR3 DNA reads TGTGCCAGCAGCCAAAGGCACCTGATCTACGAGCAGTACTTC. Translating it yields CASSQRHLIYEQYF.

This clonotype was detected many times. The chain carries TRBV5-1 and TRBJ2-1, with TRBD2 matching over 9 bases. J lost 7 bases, V lost 0 bases, and 5 bases had no gene match. The CDR3 is 15 residues long. The germline gives CDR1 SGHRS, CDR2 YFSETQ. DNA for the CDR3: TGCGCCAGCAGCTTGGAGGAAGCGGGGGGAAATGAGCAGTTCTTC. Amino acid sequence: CASSLEEAGGNEQFF.

This clonotype appeared many times. This rearrangement joins TRBV29-1 to TRBJ2-3; 7 positions match TRBD2. This CDR3 spans 13 amino acids. The germline V gene encodes CDR1 SQVTM and CDR2 ANQGSEA. V was pared by 3 bases and J by 4 bases, with 4 bases of the junction left unmatched. CDR3 DNA: TGCAGCGTTGAGCGGGGGAACTCAGATACGCAGTATTTT. It codes for CSVERGNSDTQYF.

Comments on this clonotype: Germline is not matched at one junction end, which may reflect a read error. This chain links TRBV10-2 with TRBJ1-1; D might be TRBD1 (5 bases). The germline V gene encodes CDR1 WSHSY and CDR2 SAAADI. The CDR3 loop spans 14 amino acids. For the CDR3, the DNA is TGCGCCAGCTGGAGATGGGGCATGAACACAGAAGGTTTCTTT. This sequence encodes CASWRWGMNTEGFF.

This clonotype has at least ten counts. CDR3 sequence: CASSTAGGRGEKLFF. CDR3 DNA sequence: TGTGCCAGCAGTACCGCAGGGGGGAGAGGTGAAAAACTGTTTTTT. V usage is TRBV12-3 or TRBV12-4 and J usage is TRBJ1-4, with 7 bases identical to TRBD1. Germline trimming cut 5 bases from V and 7 bases from J; bases unmatched to any gene: 10. This CDR3 is 15 amino acids long.

With respect to this clonotype: It may be a read error: a sequence one base away is much more abundant. The chain couples TRBV20-1 to TRBJ2-7; tentative D call: TRBD1 (6 bases). V was clipped by 5 bases and J by 3 bases, with 14 bases between them. This CDR3 comprises 13 residues. Germline CDR1 and CDR2: DFQATT and SNEGSKA (reference sequence). CDR3 residues: CSASRDIHYEQYF. In DNA form, the CDR3 reads TGCAGTGCTTCCCGGGACATCCACTACGAGCAGTACTTC.

This clonotype was counted ten times or more. This rearrangement joins TRBV5-1 to TRBJ1-5; 8 bases align to TRBD1. There are 15 residues in the CDR3. Germline V lookup: CDR1 SGHRS, CDR2 YFSETQ. V was pared by 4 bases and J by 7 bases, with 10 bases of the junction left unmatched. This CDR3 is CASSTAGGPGQPQHF. DNA of the CDR3: TGCGCCAGCAGCACGGCAGGGGGCCCCGGACAGCCCCAGCATTTT. The full variable domain, in which reference TRBV5-1 and TRBJ1-5 provide the parts outside the CDR3, is KAGVTQTPRYLIKTRGQQVTLSCSPISGHRSVSWYQQTPGQGLQFLFEYFSETQRNKGNFPGRFSGRQFSNSRSEMNVSTLELGDSALYLCASSTAGGPGQPQHFGDGTRLSIL.

This clonotype has ten or more counts. This chain joins TRBV5-1 and TRBJ2-7; the match to TRBD2 covers 7 bases. V dropped 3 bases and J dropped 5; count of bases not matched to a gene: 8. Per germline, CDR1 SGHRS and CDR2 YFSETQ. This CDR3 is built from 14 residues. CDR3: CASSSERGGDEQYF. DNA for the CDR3: TGCGCCAGCAGCTCCGAGCGGGGAGGCGACGAGCAGTACTTC. The whole variable domain, remainder taken from reference TRBV5-1 and TRBJ2-7, is KAGVTQTPRYLIKTRGQQVTLSCSPISGHRSVSWYQQTPGQGLQFLFEYFSETQRNKGNFPGRFSGRQFSNSRSEMNVSTLELGDSALYLCASSSERGGDEQYFGPGTRLTVT.

This clonotype was observed at least ten times. The chain couples TRBV7-2 to TRBJ2-7, with 8 nucleotides matching TRBD2. The germline V gene encodes CDR1 SGHTA and CDR2 FQGNSA. Trimming cost V 1 base and J 5 bases; bases outside gene matches: 10. The CDR3 is 16 residues long. The CDR3 nucleotides are TGTGCCAGCAGCTTAGTAGGGCGGGGGGCGTTCAACGAGCAGTACTTC. It codes for CASSLVGRGAFNEQYF.

This clonotype was seen only a few times. The CDR3 DNA is TGTGCCAGCAGTTACTCGATCCTCAACAATGAGCAGTTCTTC. The encoded protein is CASSYSILNNEQFF. The chain carries TRBV6-5 and TRBJ2-1, with no clear D. CDR3 length: 14 residues. V lost 0 bases to trimming and J lost 5 bases, with 8 bases between them. Per the germline V gene, CDR1 is MNHEY and CDR2 is SVGAGI.

This clonotype came up many times. The chain recombines TRBV14 with TRBJ2-5; 11 bases match TRBD2. Germline CDR1 and CDR2: SGHDN and FVKESK. This CDR3 spans 18 amino acids. J gave up 5 bases and V 4 bases, and 15 bases lay outside the gene matches. The DNA of the CDR3 is TGTGCCAGCAGCCCCCAGGTGGGACTAGCGGAAGAACGGGAGACCCAGTACTTC. It specifies CASSPQVGLAEERETQYF. Full variable domain (remainder filled in from reference TRBV14 and TRBJ2-5): EAGVTQFPSHSVIEKGQTVTLRCDPISGHDNLYWYRRVMGKEIKFLLHFVKESKQDESGMPNNRFLAERTGGTYSTLKVQPAELEDSGVYFCASSPQVGLAEERETQYFGPGTRLLVL.

This chain links TRBV7-2 with TRBJ1-1; 7 bases align to TRBD1. The V gene end was trimmed by 1 base and the J gene end by 4 bases; junction bases not matched to a gene: 9. Germline V CDR1 and CDR2: SGHTA, FQGNSA. The CDR3 contains 16 residues. The CDR3: CTSSLVTQGEGTEAFF. CDR3 DNA: TGTACCAGCAGCTTAGTGACGCAGGGGGAGGGCACTGAAGCTTTCTTT.

This clonotype was counted many times. The chain carries TRBV27 and TRBJ2-7, with TRBD1 matching 9 bases. Germline V CDR1 and CDR2: MNHEY, SMNVEV (reference sequence). The CDR3 spans 16 residues. The trim removed 6 bases at V and 6 bases at J, leaving 15 bases unmatched. DNA for the CDR3: TGTGCCAGCAGCTCTTTAACCGGGACAGGGCTAGGCGAGCAGTACTTC. Protein sequence: CASSSLTGTGLGEQYF.

This clonotype was counted many times. This chain connects TRBV5-1 to TRBJ2-3; 9 positions match TRBD2. V shed 7 bases, J shed 0 bases, and the junction held 6 bases outside the gene matches. Germline V gives CDR1 SGHRS, CDR2 YFSETQ. The CDR3 is 15 residues long. CDR3 sequence reads: CASGRLAESTDTQYF. CDR3 nucleotide sequence: TGCGCCAGCGGTAGACTAGCGGAAAGCACAGATACGCAGTATTTT. Using reference TRBV5-1 and TRBJ2-3 for the parts outside the CDR3, the full variable domain is KAGVTQTPRYLIKTRGQQVTLSCSPISGHRSVSWYQQTPGQGLQFLFEYFSETQRNKGNFPGRFSGRQFSNSRSEMNVSTLELGDSALYLCASGRLAESTDTQYFGPGTRLTVL.

This clonotype was picked up many times. The chain uses TRBV29-1 and TRBJ1-4; D is ambiguous. The CDR3 is 13 amino acids. V was pared by 2 bases and J by 0 bases, with 4 bases between. Germline CDR1 SQVTM, CDR2 ANQGSEA. CDR3 loop: CSVESATNEKLFF. CDR3 bases: TGCAGCGTTGAAAGCGCAACTAATGAAAAACTGTTTTTT.

In its sample, this clonotype was seen many times. In DNA, the CDR3 is TGTGCCAGCAGCTCGGGACAGGGAGTCACTGAAGCTTTCTTT. It yields the protein CASSSGQGVTEAFF. The V and J genes are TRBV7-6 and TRBJ1-1; 9 bases map to TRBD1. This CDR3 comprises 14 residues. V lost 4 bases to trimming and J lost 4 bases; unmatched junction nucleotides: 4. Germline V CDR1 and CDR2: SGHVS, FNYEAQ.

The table lists this clonotype with many counts. The rearrangement links TRBV7-6 to TRBJ2-7; TRBD1 matches at 8 bases. With V trimmed by 5 bases and J by 4 bases, 10 bases remained unmatched. Germline CDR1 SGHVS, CDR2 FNYEAQ. The CDR3 loop spans 15 amino acids. CDR3: CASSLGQGGSYEQYF. CDR3 coding DNA: TGTGCCAGCAGCCTCGGACAGGGTGGGAGTTACGAGCAGTACTTC.

This clonotype was observed at least ten times. In nucleotides, the CDR3 is TGTGCCAGCAGCCCGTACCCTCCTAGCGGGGGGTCCCATGAGCAGTTCTTC. Protein sequence: CASSPYPPSGGSHEQFF. The chain is built from TRBV9 and TRBJ2-1; 11 nucleotides agree with TRBD2. Per the germline V gene, CDR1 is SGDLS and CDR2 is YYNGEE. The CDR3 spans 17 residues. The V segment lost 4 bases and the J segment 8 bases; nucleotides outside the gene matches: 14.

The table lists this clonotype with many counts. J is TRBJ2-7 and V is TRBV5-6; D is undetermined. V was shortened by 0 bases and J by 5 bases, with 3 bases between the two germline ends. CDR3 length equals 11 residues. Germline V gives CDR1 SGHDT, CDR2 YYEEEE. The CDR3 loop is CASSLEDEQYF. Written as DNA, the CDR3 is TGTGCCAGCAGCTTGGAAGACGAGCAGTACTTC.

This clonotype was observed many times. The chain uses TRBV18 and TRBJ1-2, with unresolved D. There are 14 residues in the CDR3. Germline CDR1 and CDR2: KGHSH and LQKENI. Trimming pared 3 bases from V and 6 bases from J, leaving 14 bases between. CDR3 in amino acids: CASSPRVESDGYTF. CDR3 DNA sequence: TGTGCCAGCTCACCCCGGGTGGAATCTGATGGCTACACCTTC.

V is TRBV20-1 and J is TRBJ1-3; TRBD1 is a possible D gene (5 bases). The CDR3 runs 13 residues. Germline V gene lookup returns CDR1 DFQATT and CDR2 SNEGSKA (reference sequence). Trimming stripped 3 bases from V and 6 bases from J, with 12 bases between. The CDR3 region has the DNA TGCAGTGCTAGGTGGATAGGGGTAAACACCATATATTTT. Protein: CSARWIGVNTIYF.